The clone carrying this T cell receptor beta chain was detected a few times. Antigen unknown. This entry belongs to a study of T cell repertoires in cytomegalovirus infection. Study-wide context: Indications came from public TCR beta signatures; they pointed to CMV infection and to a matching HLA type.

TCRdb analysed the reads with MiXCR anew, one entry per CDR3 protein. The table records a few hundred thousand distinct CDR3 sequences, roughly a third of them present only once. The source material was cultured PBMCs, sampled from culture after CMV antigen stimulation. The receptor was isolated from a human donor in good health (CMV status not recorded). Some clones in this sample may be carry-over from other donors' samples.

This CDR3 is CASSKRLAGVVEQFF. The CDR3 DNA is TGTGCCAGTAGTAAGCGACTAGCGGGAGTGGTTGAGCAGTTCTTC. The chain links TRBV19 to TRBJ2-1; 12 bases align to TRBD2. V lost 4 bases, J lost 9 bases, and 7 bases stayed unmatched. Per germline, CDR1 LNHDA and CDR2 SQIVND (reference sequence). The CDR3 is 15 residues long.